Listed here are 2 T cell receptor beta chains from one sample, sequenced in a study of blood T cell repertoires in COVID-19. Measured with immunoSEQ multiplex PCR; TCRdb has only the in-frame clones, and not every one. In the table there are about 220,000 clones, about four fifths of which are singletons. Sequencing was carried out using PBMCs or T cells enriched from blood (not recorded which). The source is a woman aged 40 to 55 with acute COVID-19.

The chain recombines TRBV2 with TRBJ2-1; 10 bases are shared with TRBD2. Germline lookup yields CDR1 SNHLY and CDR2 FYNNEI. The CDR3 spans 12 residues. Trimming at V came to 6 bases and at J to 10 bases, leaving 3 bases not matched to a gene. CDR3 coding DNA: TGTGCCAGCAGGACGACTAGCGGGGAGCAGTTCTTC. Its protein product is CASRTTSGEQFF. The full variable domain, with the rest looked up from reference TRBV2 and TRBJ2-1, is EPEVTQTPSHQVTQMGQEVILRCVPISNHLYFYWYRQILGQKVEFLVSFYNNEISEKSEIFDDQFSVERPDGSNFTLKIRSTKLEDSAMYFCASRTTSGEQFFGPGTRLTVL.

V and J are TRBV28 and TRBJ1-2; D is unresolved. Per germline, CDR1 MDHEN and CDR2 SYDVKM. Trimming pared 5 bases from V and 8 bases from J, leaving 12 bases between. CDR3 size: 12 residues. The CDR3 bases are TGTGCCAGCAGTCGGAGGGCTCACGGCTACACCTTC. Amino acid sequence: CASSRRAHGYTF.